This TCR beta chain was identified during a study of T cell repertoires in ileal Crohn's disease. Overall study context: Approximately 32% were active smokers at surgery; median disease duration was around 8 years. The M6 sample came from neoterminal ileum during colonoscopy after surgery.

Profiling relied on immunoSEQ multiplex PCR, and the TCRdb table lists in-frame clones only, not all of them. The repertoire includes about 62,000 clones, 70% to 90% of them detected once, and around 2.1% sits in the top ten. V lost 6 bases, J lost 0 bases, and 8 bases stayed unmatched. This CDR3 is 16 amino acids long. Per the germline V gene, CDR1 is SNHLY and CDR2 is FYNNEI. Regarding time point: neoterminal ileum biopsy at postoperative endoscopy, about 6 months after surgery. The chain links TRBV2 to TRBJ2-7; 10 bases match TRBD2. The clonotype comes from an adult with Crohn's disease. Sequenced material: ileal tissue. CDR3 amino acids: CASRDGTSAPSYEQYV. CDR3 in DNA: TGTGCCAGCAGGGACGGGACTAGCGCCCCCTCCTACGAGCAGTACGTC.